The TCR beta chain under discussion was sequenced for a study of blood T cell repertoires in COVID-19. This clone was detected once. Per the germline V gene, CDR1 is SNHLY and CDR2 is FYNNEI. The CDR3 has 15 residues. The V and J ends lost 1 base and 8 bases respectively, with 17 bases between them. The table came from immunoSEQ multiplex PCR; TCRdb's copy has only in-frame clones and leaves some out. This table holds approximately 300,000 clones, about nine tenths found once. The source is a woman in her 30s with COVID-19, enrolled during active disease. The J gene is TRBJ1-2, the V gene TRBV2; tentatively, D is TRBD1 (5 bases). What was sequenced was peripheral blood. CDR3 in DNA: TGTGCCAGCAGTGAAGGACAGCTTATCTCCCCGGGCTACACCTTC. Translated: CASSEGQLISPGYTF.